The TCR beta chain described here comes from a study of T cell repertoires in cytomegalovirus infection. Study results and caveats: HLA-C-restricted CMV clonotypes gave the most frequent clonotype in two of eight donors.

Via MiXCR, TCRdb re-called the reads, giving one row per CDR3 protein. The data contain roughly 860,000 distinct CDR3 sequences, 30% to 35% of them singletons. The germline V gene encodes CDR1 SGHTA and CDR2 FQGNSA. The junction had 13 bases not matched to a gene; V was cut back by 5 bases and J by 3 bases. This CDR3 is 18 amino acids long. About this clonotype itself: Its antigen remains unidentified.

This chain connects TRBV7-2 to TRBJ2-2; the match to TRBD2 covers 9 bases. The TCR sequence derives from a human donor in good health (CMV status not recorded). Some clones in this sample may be carry-over from other donors' samples. Sequencing was performed on cultured CD8+ T cells from PBMCs, taken from culture after CMV antigen stimulation. CDR3 DNA sequence: TGTGCCAGCAGCCCCGTCGGGCGGGGGGGCCCATACACCGGGGAGCTGTTTTTT. The encoded protein is CASSPVGRGGPYTGELFF.